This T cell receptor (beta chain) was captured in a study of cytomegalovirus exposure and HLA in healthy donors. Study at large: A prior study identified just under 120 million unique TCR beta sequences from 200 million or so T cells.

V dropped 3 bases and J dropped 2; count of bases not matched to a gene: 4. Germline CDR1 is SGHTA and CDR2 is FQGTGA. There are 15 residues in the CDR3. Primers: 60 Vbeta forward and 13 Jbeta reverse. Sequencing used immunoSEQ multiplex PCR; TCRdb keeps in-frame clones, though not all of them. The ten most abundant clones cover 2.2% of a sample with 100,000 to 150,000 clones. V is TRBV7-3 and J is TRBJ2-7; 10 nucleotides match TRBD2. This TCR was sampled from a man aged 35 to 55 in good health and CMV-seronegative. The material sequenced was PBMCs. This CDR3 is CASSFRTSGTYEQYF. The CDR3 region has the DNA TGTGCCAGCAGCTTCAGGACTAGCGGAACCTACGAGCAGTACTTC. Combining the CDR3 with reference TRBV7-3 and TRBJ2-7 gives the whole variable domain GAGVSQTPSNKVTEKGKYVELRCDPISGHTALYWYRQSLGQGPEFLIYFQGTGAADDSGLPNDRFFAVRPEGSVSTLKIQRTERGDSAVYLCASSFRTSGTYEQYFGPGTRLTVT.